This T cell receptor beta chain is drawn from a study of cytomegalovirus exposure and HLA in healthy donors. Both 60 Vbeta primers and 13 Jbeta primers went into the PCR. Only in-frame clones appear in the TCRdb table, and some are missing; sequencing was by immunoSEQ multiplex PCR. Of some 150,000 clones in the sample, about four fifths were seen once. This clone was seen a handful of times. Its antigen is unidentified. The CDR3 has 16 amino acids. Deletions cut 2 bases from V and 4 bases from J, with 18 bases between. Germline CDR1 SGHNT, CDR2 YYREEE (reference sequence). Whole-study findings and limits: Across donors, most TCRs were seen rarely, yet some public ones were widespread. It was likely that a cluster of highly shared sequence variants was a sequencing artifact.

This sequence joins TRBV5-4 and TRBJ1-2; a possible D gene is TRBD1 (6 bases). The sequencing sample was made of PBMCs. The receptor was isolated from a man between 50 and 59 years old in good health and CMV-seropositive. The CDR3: CASSLAGARAGYGYTF. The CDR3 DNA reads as TGTGCCAGCAGCTTAGCGGGGGCGCGGGCAGGCTATGGCTACACCTTC.